Listed below are T cell receptor beta chains from one sample, sequenced in a study of Graves' ophthalmopathy and Graves' hyperthyroidism. TCRdb passed the multiplex PCR reads through MiXCR, listing each CDR3 protein once. The data hold a few hundred thousand distinct CDR3 sequences, with about 17% observed a single time. The sequencing input was peripheral blood. These receptor sequences come from an adult woman with stable Graves' hyperthyroidism. Both conserved end residues are part of each CDR3. A D gene is named only where the DNA matches it firmly. A row's size may be missing; if present it is once, few, many or a size class.

J gene: TRBJ2-2
D gene: TRBD1
V gene: TRBV7-3
clone size: many
CDR3 protein: CASSKTGAGELFF
CDR3 DNA: TGTGCCAGCAGCAAGACAGGGGCCGGGGAGCTGTTTTTT

J gene: TRBJ1-1
D gene: TRBD1
V gene: TRBV4-3
clone size: many
CDR3 protein: CASSQDLGTATEAFF
CDR3 DNA: TGCGCCAGCAGCCAAGATTTGGGGACAGCCACTGAAGCTTTCTTT

J gene: TRBJ2-7
D gene: .
V gene: TRBV20-1
clone size: few
CDR3 protein: CSARGRRNVYEQYF
CDR3 DNA: TGCAGTGCTAGAGGTCGTCGAAACGTCTACGAGCAGTACTTC

J gene: TRBJ2-7
D gene: .
V gene: TRBV19
clone size: .
CDR3 protein: CASSPTTYPGLEQYF
CDR3 DNA: TGTGCCAGTAGTCCCACGACTTATCCCGGACTGGAGCAGTACTTC

J gene: TRBJ2-6
D gene: .
V gene: TRBV19
clone size: many
CDR3 protein: CASSIATAGANVLTF
CDR3 DNA: TGTGCCAGTAGTATAGCCACAGCTGGGGCCAACGTCCTGACTTTC

J gene: TRBJ1-4
D gene: .
V gene: TRBV2
clone size: many
CDR3 protein: CASSDRSGSNEKLFF
CDR3 DNA: TGTGCCAGCAGTGATAGGTCGGGGTCTAATGAAAAACTGTTTTTT

J gene: TRBJ1-1
D gene: .
V gene: TRBV12-3/TRBV12-4
clone size: .
CDR3 protein: CASSRPSTEAFF
CDR3 DNA: TGTGCCAGCAGCAGGCCCAGCACTGAAGCTTTCTTT

J gene: TRBJ2-2
D gene: TRBD2
V gene: TRBV4-1
clone size: .
CDR3 protein: CASSRVAGGDTGELFF
CDR3 DNA: TGCGCCAGCAGCCGTGTAGCGGGAGGGGACACCGGGGAGCTGTTTTTT

J gene: TRBJ2-2
D gene: TRBD2
V gene: TRBV7-6
clone size: many
CDR3 protein: CASSNHPSGPTGELFF
CDR3 DNA: TGTGCCAGCAGCAACCACCCTAGCGGGCCCACCGGGGAGCTGTTTTTT

J gene: TRBJ2-7
D gene: .
V gene: TRBV5-1
clone size: many
CDR3 protein: CASRWDSAYEQYF
CDR3 DNA: TGCGCCAGCAGGTGGGACTCGGCCTACGAGCAGTACTTC

J gene: TRBJ1-1
D gene: .
V gene: TRBV9
clone size: once
CDR3 protein: CASSANPGQNTEAFF
CDR3 DNA: TGTGCCAGCAGCGCGAACCCGGGACAGAACACTGAAGCTTTCTTT

J gene: TRBJ2-7
D gene: .
V gene: TRBV20-1
clone size: many
CDR3 protein: CSASTGTRQYF
CDR3 DNA: TGCAGTGCTAGTACCGGGACCCGTCAGTACTTC

J gene: TRBJ2-5
D gene: TRBD2
V gene: TRBV7-8
clone size: .
CDR3 protein: CASSSRLAGLGGTQYF
CDR3 DNA: TGTGCCAGCAGCTCAAGACTAGCGGGCCTCGGGGGGACCCAGTACTTC

J gene: TRBJ2-4
D gene: TRBD2
V gene: TRBV11-2
clone size: many
CDR3 protein: CASSRLAGTSGLLAKNIQYF
CDR3 DNA: TGTGCCAGCAGCCGCCTGGCCGGGACTAGCGGACTCCTAGCCAAAAACATTCAGTACTTC

J gene: TRBJ1-2
D gene: .
V gene: TRBV2
clone size: few
CDR3 protein: CASSTTTRAHYGYTF
CDR3 DNA: TGTGCCAGCAGTACAACCACTCGGGCGCACTATGGCTACACCTTC

J gene: TRBJ1-1
D gene: TRBD1
V gene: TRBV7-9
clone size: many
CDR3 protein: CASSPLSGTGRSAFF
CDR3 DNA: TGTGCCAGCAGCCCACTGTCCGGGACAGGGAGGTCAGCTTTCTTT

J gene: TRBJ1-5
D gene: .
V gene: TRBV19
clone size: many
CDR3 protein: CASSRPREYGQPQHF
CDR3 DNA: TGTGCCAGTTCCCGGCCAAGGGAGTACGGACAGCCCCAGCATTTT

J gene: TRBJ2-4
D gene: .
V gene: TRBV19
clone size: .
CDR3 protein: CASSPLERRAKNIQYF
CDR3 DNA: TGTGCCAGTAGTCCCCTGGAGCGGAGGGCCAAAAACATTCAGTACTTC

J gene: TRBJ1-1
D gene: .
V gene: TRBV12-5
clone size: few
CDR3 protein: CASGLAGRNTEAFF
CDR3 DNA: TGTGCTAGTGGTTTGGCAGGGCGGAACACTGAAGCTTTCTTT

J gene: TRBJ1-5
D gene: .
V gene: TRBV12-3/TRBV12-4
clone size: many
CDR3 protein: CASSRRGANQPQHF
CDR3 DNA: TGTGCCAGCAGTCGGAGGGGTGCCAATCAGCCCCAGCATTTT